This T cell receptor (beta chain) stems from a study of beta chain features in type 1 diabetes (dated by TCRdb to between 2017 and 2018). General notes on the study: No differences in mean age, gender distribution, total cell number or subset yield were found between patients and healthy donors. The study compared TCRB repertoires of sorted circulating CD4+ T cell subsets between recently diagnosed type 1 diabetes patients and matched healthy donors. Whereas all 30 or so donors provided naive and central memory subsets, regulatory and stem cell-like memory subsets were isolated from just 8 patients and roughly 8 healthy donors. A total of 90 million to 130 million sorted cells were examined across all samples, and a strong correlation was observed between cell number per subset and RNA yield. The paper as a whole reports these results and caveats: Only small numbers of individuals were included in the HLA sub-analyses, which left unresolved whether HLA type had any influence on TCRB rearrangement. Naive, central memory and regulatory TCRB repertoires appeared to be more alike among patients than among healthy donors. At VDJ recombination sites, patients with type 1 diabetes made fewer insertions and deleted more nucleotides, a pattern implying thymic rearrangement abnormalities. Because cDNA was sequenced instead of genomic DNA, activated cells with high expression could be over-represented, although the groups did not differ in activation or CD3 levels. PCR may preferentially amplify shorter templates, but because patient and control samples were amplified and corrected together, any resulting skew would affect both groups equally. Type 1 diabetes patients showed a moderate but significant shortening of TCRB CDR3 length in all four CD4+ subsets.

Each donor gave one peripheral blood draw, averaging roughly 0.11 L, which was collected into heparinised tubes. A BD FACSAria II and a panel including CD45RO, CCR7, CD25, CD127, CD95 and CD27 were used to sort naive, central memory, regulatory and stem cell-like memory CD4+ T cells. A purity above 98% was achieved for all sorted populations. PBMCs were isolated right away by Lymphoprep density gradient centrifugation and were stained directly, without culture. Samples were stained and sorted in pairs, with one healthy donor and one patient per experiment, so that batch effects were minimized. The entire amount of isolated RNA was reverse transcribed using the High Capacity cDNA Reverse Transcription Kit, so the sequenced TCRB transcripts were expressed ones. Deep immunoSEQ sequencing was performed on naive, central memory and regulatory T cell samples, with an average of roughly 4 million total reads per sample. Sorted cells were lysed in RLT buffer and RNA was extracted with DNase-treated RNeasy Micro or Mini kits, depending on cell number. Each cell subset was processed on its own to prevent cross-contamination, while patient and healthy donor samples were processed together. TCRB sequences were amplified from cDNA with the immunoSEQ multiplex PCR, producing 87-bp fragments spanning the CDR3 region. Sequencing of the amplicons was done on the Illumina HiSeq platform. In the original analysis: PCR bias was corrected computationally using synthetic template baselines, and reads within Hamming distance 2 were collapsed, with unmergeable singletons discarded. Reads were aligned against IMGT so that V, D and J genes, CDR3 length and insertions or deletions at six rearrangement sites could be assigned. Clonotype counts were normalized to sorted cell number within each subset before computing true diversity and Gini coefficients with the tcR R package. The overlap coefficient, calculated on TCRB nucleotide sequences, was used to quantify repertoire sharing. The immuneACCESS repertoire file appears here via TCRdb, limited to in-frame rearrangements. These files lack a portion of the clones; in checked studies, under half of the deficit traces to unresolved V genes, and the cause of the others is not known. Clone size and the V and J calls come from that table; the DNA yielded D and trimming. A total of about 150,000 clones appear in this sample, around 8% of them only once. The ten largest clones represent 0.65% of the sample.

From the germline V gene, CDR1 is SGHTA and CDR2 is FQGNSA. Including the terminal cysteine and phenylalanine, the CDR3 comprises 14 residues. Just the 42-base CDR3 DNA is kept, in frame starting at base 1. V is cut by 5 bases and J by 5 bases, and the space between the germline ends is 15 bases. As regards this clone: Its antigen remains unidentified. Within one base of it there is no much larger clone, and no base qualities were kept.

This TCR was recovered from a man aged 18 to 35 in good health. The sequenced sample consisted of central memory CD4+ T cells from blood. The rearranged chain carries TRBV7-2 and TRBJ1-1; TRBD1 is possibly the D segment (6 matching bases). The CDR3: CASSHTGWRTEAFF. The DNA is TGTGCCAGCAGCCACACAGGGTGGAGGACTGAAGCTTTCTTT.